The TCR beta chain described here comes from a study of PD-1 blockade in classical Hodgkin lymphoma. Every single patient, without exception, relapsed after autologous stem cell transplantation, and brentuximab vedotin exposure varied. There are 15 residues in the CDR3. CDR1 is SEHNR and CDR2 is FQNEAQ in the germline V gene (reference sequence). V lost 5 bases, J lost 3 bases, and 16 bases lay in between. Here immunoSEQ multiplex PCR was the method, and the copy in TCRdb shows in-frame clones only, minus some. Of tens of thousands of clones listed, approximately 90% are singletons. This sequence originates from a human donor with classical Hodgkin lymphoma. The sequences come from peripheral blood mononuclear cells (PBMCs), collected at baseline. V gene TRBV7-9 combines with J gene TRBJ1-2; TRBD1 is a possible D gene (5 bases). This CDR3 reads CASSTPGKPHYGYTF. For the CDR3, the DNA is TGTGCCAGCAGCACGCCAGGGAAGCCCCACTATGGCTACACCTTC. The whole variable domain, remainder taken from reference TRBV7-9 and TRBJ1-2, is DTGVSQNPRHKITKRGQNVTFRCDPISEHNRLYWYRQTLGQGPEFLTYFQNEAQLEKSRLLSDRFSAERPKGSFSTLEIQRTEQGDSAMYLCASSTPGKPHYGYTFGSGTRLTVV.